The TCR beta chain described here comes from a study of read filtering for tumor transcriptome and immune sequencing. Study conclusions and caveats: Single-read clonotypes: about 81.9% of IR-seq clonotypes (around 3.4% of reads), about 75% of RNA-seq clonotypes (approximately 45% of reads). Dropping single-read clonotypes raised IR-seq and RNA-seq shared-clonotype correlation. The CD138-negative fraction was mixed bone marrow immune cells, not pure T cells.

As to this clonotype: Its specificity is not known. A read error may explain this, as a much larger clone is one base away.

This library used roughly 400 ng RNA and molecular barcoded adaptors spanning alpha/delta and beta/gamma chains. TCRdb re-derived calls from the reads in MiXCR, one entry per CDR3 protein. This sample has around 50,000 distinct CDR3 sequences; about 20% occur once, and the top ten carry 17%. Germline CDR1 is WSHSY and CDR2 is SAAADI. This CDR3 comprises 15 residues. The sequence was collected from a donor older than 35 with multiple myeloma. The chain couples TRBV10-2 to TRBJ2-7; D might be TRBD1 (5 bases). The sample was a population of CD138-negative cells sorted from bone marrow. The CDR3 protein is CASSAPGLGADEQHF. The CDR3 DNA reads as TGCGCCAGCAGTGCCCCAGGGCTCGGTGCGGACGAGCAGCACTTC.